This TCR beta chain is drawn from a study of CD8 T cells in ankylosing spondylitis. As for this clonotype: Its antigen is undetermined.

The study's findings and limits: Seemingly distinctive of ankylosing spondylitis blood was a TCR beta motif formed by eight highly homologous variants. As reported, disease-linked clones showed significant enrichment in matched ankylosing spondylitis synovial fluid.

TCRdb independently ran MiXCR on the 5' RACE reads; one entry per CDR3 protein. The table has a few hundred thousand distinct CDR3 sequences, roughly 18% seen once. The CDR3 is made up of 14 amino acids. Germline CDR1 reads DFQATT; CDR2 reads SNEGSKA (reference sequence). The V gene lost 3 bases and the J gene lost 5 bases, with 14 bases spanning the gap. The chain employs TRBV20-1 and TRBJ1-5; no definite D call. The sequenced sample consisted of blood, either unsorted or a sorted T cell fraction (not recorded which). This TCR was recovered from a male donor with ankylosing spondylitis. CDR3 DNA sequence: TGCAGTGCTAGGGACTACAAGGGCGATCAGCCCCAGCATTTT. Translating it yields CSARDYKGDQPQHF.